Shown below are 27 T cell receptor beta chains from a single sample sequenced in a study of chemoradiotherapy in HPV16-positive cancers. This table comes from immunoSEQ multiplex PCR, and its TCRdb copy is limited to in-frame clones, with some not included. The table records tens of thousands of clones, about 82% of them present only once. The sample here was blood, taken from a patient who underwent chemoradiotherapy. Source of these receptors: a human donor with HPV-associated anogenital cancer.

This chain joins TRBV25-1 and TRBJ2-1, with TRBD2 as a possible D gene (5 bases). With 4 bases removed from V and 6 bases from J, the gap between germline ends came to 13 bases. The germline CDR1 and CDR2 sequences are MGHDK and SYGVNS. This CDR3 spans 14 amino acids. The CDR3: CASSVSLASNEQFF. Written as DNA, the CDR3 is TGTGCCAGCAGTGTCTCCCTAGCATCCAATGAGCAGTTCTTC.

This rearrangement joins TRBV18 to TRBJ1-5; D gene uncertain. Germline-derived CDR1 and CDR2 are KGHSH and LQKENI. V was cut by 2 bases and J by 4 bases, with 6 bases left in between. This CDR3 contains 13 residues. CDR3 region: CASSPDGNQPQHF. CDR3 DNA sequence: TGTGCCAGCTCACCAGATGGGAATCAGCCCCAGCATTTT. The full variable domain, in which reference TRBV18 and TRBJ1-5 provide the parts outside the CDR3, is NAGVMQNPRHLVRRRGQEARLRCSPMKGHSHVYWYRQLPEEGLKFMVYLQKENIIDESGMPKERFSAEFPKEGPSILRIQQVVRGDSAAYFCASSPDGNQPQHFGDGTRLSIL.

The genes are TRBV27 and TRBJ2-5, with 9 positions matching TRBD2. Germline CDR1 MNHEY, CDR2 SMNVEV (reference sequence). The CDR3 runs 13 residues. Trimming removed 6 bases from V and 4 bases from J; junction bases left unmatched: 3. CDR3 sequence (DNA): TGTGCCAGCAGACTTAGCGGGGGAGAGACCCAGTACTTC. Translation gives CASRLSGGETQYF.

The table lists this clone with a count of one. This rearrangement joins TRBV6-6 to TRBJ1-2, with a possible D match to TRBD1 (5 bases). This CDR3 is built from 13 residues. V was shortened by 4 bases and J by 2 bases, with 8 bases between the two germline ends. Germline V lookup: CDR1 MNHNY, CDR2 SVGAGI (reference sequence). Written as DNA, the CDR3 is TGTGCCAGCAGTTCACCAGGGAACTATGGCTACACCTTC. Protein product: CASSSPGNYGYTF.

The chain couples TRBV30 to TRBJ1-2; D uncertain. V was clipped by 3 bases and J by 4 bases, with 12 bases between them. This CDR3 comprises 13 residues. Germline-derived CDR1 and CDR2 are GTSNPN and SVGIG (reference sequence). CDR3 region: CAWSEDGPYGYTF. CDR3 coding DNA: TGTGCCTGGAGCGAAGACGGACCCTATGGCTACACCTTC.

The V call is TRBV18, the J call TRBJ2-6; D uncertain. The CDR3 is made up of 15 amino acids. Germline V gives CDR1 KGHSH, CDR2 LQKENI. V dropped 2 bases and J dropped 0 bases, with 5 bases sitting between them. CDR3 amino acids: CASSPVVSGANVLTF. The CDR3 coding sequence is TGTGCCAGCTCACCAGTAGTCTCTGGGGCCAACGTCCTGACTTTC.

V and J are TRBV19 and TRBJ1-2; the match to TRBD1 covers 7 bases. CDR3 length: 15 amino acids. V was pared by 1 base and J by 4 bases, with 6 bases of the junction left unmatched. CDR1 is LNHDA and CDR2 is SQIVND in the germline V gene (reference sequence). In DNA, the CDR3 is TGTGCCAGTAGTATAGTCCCCGGGACAGTCTATGGCTACACCTTC. Translation: CASSIVPGTVYGYTF.

Here the CDR3 reads CATSRVGGLFGYTF. DNA for the CDR3: TGTGCCACCAGCAGAGTCGGGGGACTTTTCGGCTACACCTTC. The V gene is TRBV15, the J gene TRBJ1-2; D might be TRBD1 (5 bases). CDR3 length: 14 residues. Trimming removed 1 base at V and 8 bases at J, with 14 bases between. Germline CDR1 is LNHNV and CDR2 is YYDKDF (reference sequence).

The CDR3: CASSDRDSRYTEAFF. The CDR3 bases are TGTGCCAGCAGTGACCGGGACAGTAGGTACACTGAAGCTTTCTTT. The chain employs TRBV25-1 and TRBJ1-1; 7 bases are a match to TRBD1. The length of the CDR3 is 15 residues. Germline V lookup: CDR1 MGHDK, CDR2 SYGVNS. Losses at the gene ends were 3 bases for V and 3 bases for J; bases not matched to a gene: 7.

The chain links TRBV20-1 to TRBJ2-5, with D perhaps matching TRBD1 or TRBD2 (6 bases each). Trimming stripped 6 bases from V and 7 bases from J, with 12 bases between. This CDR3 comprises 11 residues. CDR1 is DFQATT and CDR2 is SNEGSKA in the germline V gene (reference sequence). The CDR3 bases are TGCAGTGCCGAGGAGGGGGGGACCCAGTACTTC. Protein: CSAEEGGTQYF.

This clone was detected only a few times. V and J are TRBV5-1 and TRBJ1-1; possible D gene TRBD1, 6 bases. V lost 6 bases and J lost 5, with 11 bases in between. Germline V lookup: CDR1 SGHRS, CDR2 YFSETQ. The CDR3 spans 12 residues. As DNA, the CDR3 is TGCGCCAGCACTGGGCAGGGGACTGAAGCTTTCTTT. Translating it yields CASTGQGTEAFF.

This chain connects TRBV18 to TRBJ2-5; D might be TRBD1 (5 bases). The V end was cut by 4 bases, the J end by 1 base, with 10 bases between. Germline CDR1 is KGHSH and CDR2 is LQKENI. This CDR3 region has 14 residues. The CDR3 DNA reads TGTGCCAGCTCACTCGTTGACAGCCAAGAGACCCAGTACTTC. This gives the protein CASSLVDSQETQYF.

The V and J genes are TRBV19 and TRBJ1-2, with unresolved D. The V end lost 6 bases, the J end lost 4 bases, and 12 bases lay between the germline ends. CDR3 length: 13 amino acids. Per the germline V gene, CDR1 is LNHDA and CDR2 is SQIVND (reference sequence). In DNA, the CDR3 is TGTGCCAGTAGCGTCCCTGAGGGCTATGGCTACACCTTC. As protein: CASSVPEGYGYTF.

The chain couples TRBV7-2 to TRBJ2-7, with D maybe TRBD1 (6 bases). Germline V gene sequence: CDR1 SGHTA, CDR2 FQGNSA. The V end was cut by 2 bases, the J end by 4 bases, with 15 bases between. The CDR3 totals 15 residues. Written as DNA, the CDR3 is TGTGCCAGCAGCTTAACCCGGGACATTGGTTACGAGCAGTACTTC. Translated, it gives CASSLTRDIGYEQYF.

The rearrangement links TRBV10-3 to TRBJ1-3; perhaps TRBD1 as D (5 bases). The CDR3 spans 15 residues. Trimming shortened V by 4 bases and J by 0 bases, and 10 bases separated the two germline ends. Germline loops: CDR1 ENHRY, CDR2 SYGVKD. DNA of the CDR3: TGTGCCATCAGTGGGGGCAGTCTCTCTGGAAACACCATATATTTT. This encodes CAISGGSLSGNTIYF.

The CDR3 is CSVSDSNQPQHF. DNA for the CDR3: TGCAGCGTTTCGGACAGCAATCAGCCCCAGCATTTT. The chain employs TRBV29-1 and TRBJ1-5; D remains unclear. With 5 bases removed from V and 1 base from J, the gap between germline ends came to 6 bases. Germline assignment: CDR1 SQVTM and CDR2 ANQGSEA. The CDR3 has 12 residues.

The chain employs TRBV10-1 and TRBJ2-5; no clear D gene. CDR3 length equals 13 residues. V was trimmed by 3 bases and J by 3 bases, leaving 8 bases between them. The germline V gene encodes CDR1 WNHNN and CDR2 SYGVQD (reference sequence). The CDR3 sequence is CASSEGQKETQYF. In DNA form, the CDR3 reads TGCGCCAGCAGTGAAGGCCAAAAAGAGACCCAGTACTTC.

This chain uses TRBV29-1 with TRBJ1-4; 7 bases match TRBD1. The CDR3 totals 12 residues. The germline gives CDR1 SQVTM, CDR2 ANQGSEA. The V gene end was trimmed by 4 bases and the J gene end by 8 bases; junction bases not matched to a gene: 4. As DNA, the CDR3 is TGCAGCGTTGCCAGGGGGAACGAAAAACTGTTTTTT. Translated: CSVARGNEKLFF.

The genes are TRBV5-1 and TRBJ2-1, with no clear D. Trimming took 1 base from V and 4 from J, leaving 6 bases between them. The CDR3 covers 13 residues. CDR1 SGHRS and CDR2 YFSETQ come from the germline V gene. The CDR3 protein is CASSLTSYNEQFF. CDR3 DNA sequence: TGCGCCAGCAGCTTGACGTCTTACAATGAGCAGTTCTTC.

The chain has TRBV6-6 and TRBJ2-7; D is uncertain. This CDR3 is 11 amino acids long. V lost 4 bases and J 6 bases, leaving 7 bases between the germline ends. CDR1 and CDR2 from the germline V gene are MNHNY and SVGAGI (reference sequence). As DNA, the CDR3 is TGTGCCAGCAGTTCCCGCCTCGAGCAGTACTTC. This codes for CASSSRLEQYF.

V usage is TRBV7-2 and J usage is TRBJ2-3; 8 bases map to TRBD2. Germline CDR1 and CDR2: SGHTA and FQGNSA. With 1 base clipped from V and 2 bases from J, the junction kept 5 bases outside the gene matches. The CDR3 length is 16 residues. CDR3 bases: TGTGCCAGCAGCTTAGTTATTAGCGGGGTCACAGATACGCAGTATTTT. This gives the protein CASSLVISGVTDTQYF.

The chain has TRBV18 and TRBJ1-1; D perhaps matches TRBD1 (5 bases). Germline V gives CDR1 KGHSH, CDR2 LQKENI. Between the trimmed V and J ends, which lost 9 bases and 10 bases, there was a span of 21 bases. The CDR3 length is 13 residues. CDR3 residues: CASSISASGGAFF. The CDR3, as DNA: TGTGCCAGTTCCATATCGGCTTCTGGGGGAGCTTTCTTT.

The chain joins TRBV18 to TRBJ1-1, with a weak D call TRBD1 (5 bases). Trimming removed 2 bases at V and 5 bases at J, with 6 bases between. The CDR3 consists of 12 residues. Germline lookup yields CDR1 KGHSH and CDR2 LQKENI. The CDR3 is CASSPSGTEAFF. CDR3 nucleotide sequence: TGTGCCAGCTCACCATCAGGGACTGAAGCTTTCTTT.

This clone has a handful of counts. Other nucleotide sequences in the sample specify the same CDR3. The V call is TRBV9, the J call TRBJ1-5; D uncertain. This CDR3 is built from 13 residues. Deletions cut 0 bases from V and 7 bases from J, with 8 bases between. Germline V gene data show CDR1 as SGDLS and CDR2 as YYNGEE. The CDR3 sequence is CASSVDGEQPQHF. The CDR3 coding sequence is TGTGCCAGCAGCGTAGATGGGGAGCAGCCCCAGCATTTT. The full variable domain, its missing parts supplied by reference TRBV9 and TRBJ1-5, is DSGVTQTPKHLITATGQRVTLRCSPRSGDLSVYWYQQSLDQGLQFLIQYYNGEERAKGNILERFSAQQFPDLHSELNLSSLELGDSALYFCASSVDGEQPQHFGDGTRLSIL.

The DNA for the CDR3 is TGTGCCAGCGGGGGGGGCCCCTACGAGCAGTACTTC. As protein: CASGGGPYEQYF. The chain combines TRBV5-4 with TRBJ2-7; TRBD2 might be the D (7 bases). The V end lost 7 bases, the J end lost 2 bases, and 10 bases lay between the germline ends. Germline V lookup: CDR1 SGHNT, CDR2 YYREEE (reference sequence). This CDR3 is 12 amino acids long.

The V and J genes are TRBV27 and TRBJ1-2, with 9 positions matching TRBD1. Germline trimming cut 2 bases from V and 4 bases from J; bases unmatched to any gene: 5. In germline, CDR1 is MNHEY, CDR2 SMNVEV (reference sequence). The CDR3 runs 15 residues. DNA of the CDR3: TGTGCCAGCAGTTTAGGGACAGGGACCCTCTATGGCTACACCTTC. Translating gives CASSLGTGTLYGYTF.

V gene TRBV7-2 combines with J gene TRBJ1-3, with 7 bases aligning to TRBD1. From germline, CDR1 is SGHTA and CDR2 FQGNSA. The J segment lost 2 bases and the V segment lost 5 bases, leaving 6 bases of the junction unmatched. The length of the CDR3 is 15 residues. The CDR3 here is CASSPRGVAGNTIYF. The CDR3 nucleotides read TGTGCCAGCAGCCCCAGGGGGGTGGCTGGAAACACCATATATTTT.